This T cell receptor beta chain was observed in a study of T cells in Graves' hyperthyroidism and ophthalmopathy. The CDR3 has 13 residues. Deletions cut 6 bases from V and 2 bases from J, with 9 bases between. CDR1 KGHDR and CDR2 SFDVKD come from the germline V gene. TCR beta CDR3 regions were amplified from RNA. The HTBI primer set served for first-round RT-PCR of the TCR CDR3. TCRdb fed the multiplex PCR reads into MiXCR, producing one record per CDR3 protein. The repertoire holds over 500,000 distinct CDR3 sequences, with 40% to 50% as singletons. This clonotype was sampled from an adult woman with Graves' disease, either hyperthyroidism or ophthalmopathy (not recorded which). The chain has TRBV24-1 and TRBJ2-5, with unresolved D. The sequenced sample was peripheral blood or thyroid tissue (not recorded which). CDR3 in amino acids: CATSPGFQETQYF. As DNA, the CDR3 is TGTGCCACCAGTCCCGGGTTTCAAGAGACCCAGTACTTC.